A single sample is the source of the 15 T cell receptor beta chains below, sequenced in a study of T cells in Graves' hyperthyroidism and ophthalmopathy. Amplified regions were TCR beta CDR3 sequences from RNA transcripts. TCR CDR3 regions were first amplified by RT-PCR with HTBI primers. TCRdb re-analysed the multiplex PCR reads in MiXCR, keeping a single row per CDR3 protein. The table shows a few hundred thousand distinct CDR3 sequences, with about 45% occurring only once. Sample: peripheral blood or thyroid tissue (not recorded which). Every receptor here comes from an adult woman with Graves' disease, either hyperthyroidism or ophthalmopathy (not recorded which).

The V call is TRBV7-9, the J call TRBJ1-5; D perhaps matches TRBD1 (5 bases). CDR1 and CDR2 from the germline V gene are SEHNR and FQNEAQ (reference sequence). This CDR3 has 15 residues. V was trimmed by 5 bases and J by 14 bases, leaving 25 bases between them. CDR3 loop: CASSPGGGRPSYEHF. The CDR3 bases are TGTGCCAGCAGCCCAGGTGGGGGACGGCCAAGCTACGAGCATTTT.

The chain employs TRBV20-1 and TRBJ2-5; no clear D. CDR3 length: 13 amino acids. Germline CDR1 DFQATT, CDR2 SNEGSKA (reference sequence). Deletions cut 1 base from V and 4 bases from J, with 10 bases between. The CDR3: CSARGVSGETQYF. CDR3 bases: TGCAGTGCTAGAGGGGTGAGTGGAGAGACCCAGTACTTC.

This clonotype was observed at least ten times. The chain employs TRBV10-2 and TRBJ1-3; 8 positions match TRBD1. The CDR3 has 14 amino acids. From germline, CDR1 is WSHSY and CDR2 SAAADI. V trimming: 6 bases; J trimming: 4 bases; junction bases outside the gene matches: 5. Here the CDR3 reads CASRQGDVGNTIYF. Written as DNA, the CDR3 is TGCGCCAGCAGACAGGGGGATGTAGGAAACACCATATATTTT.

This clonotype was detected ten times or more. This rearrangement joins TRBV20-1 to TRBJ2-2; D possibly uses TRBD1 or TRBD2 (5 bases each). Germline V CDR1 and CDR2: DFQATT, SNEGSKA (reference sequence). The CDR3 spans 12 residues. V dropped 5 bases and J dropped 9 bases, with 13 bases sitting between them. DNA for the CDR3: TGCAGTGCTCTGGGACGGGAAAGGGAGCTGTTTTTT. The encoded protein is CSALGRERELFF.

The chain couples TRBV9 to TRBJ2-5; weak D call: TRBD1 (6 bases). Germline assignment: CDR1 SGDLS and CDR2 YYNGEE. The CDR3 is 15 amino acids. The V end was cut by 3 bases, the J end by 4 bases, with 16 bases between. Written as DNA, the CDR3 is TGTGCCAGCAGCGCCGTTCAGGGGCCACGAGAGACCCAGTACTTC. It encodes CASSAVQGPRETQYF.

This clonotype was detected only a few times. The J gene is TRBJ1-6, the V gene TRBV7-9; TRBD1 matches at 7 bases. The CDR3 contains 15 residues. The J segment lost 5 bases and the V segment lost 3 bases, leaving 4 bases of the junction unmatched. Germline V gene data show CDR1 as SEHNR and CDR2 as FQNEAQ (reference sequence). The CDR3 region is CASSFGDSNNSPLHF. In DNA form, the CDR3 reads TGTGCCAGCAGCTTTGGGGACAGCAATAATTCACCCCTCCACTTT.

In this sample, this clonotype turned up a few times. The V gene is TRBV15, the J gene TRBJ1-5, with D unclear. The length of the CDR3 is 19 residues. Germline CDR1 LNHNV, CDR2 YYDKDF (reference sequence). V lost 3 bases to trimming and J lost 0 bases, with 21 bases between them. The CDR3: CATSSASSAELHSNQPQHF. CDR3 coding DNA: TGTGCCACCAGCAGTGCTAGTAGCGCAGAGTTACATAGCAATCAGCCCCAGCATTTT.

At least ten counts were recorded for this clonotype. The chain uses TRBV19 and TRBJ1-5; D unclear. The CDR3 spans 17 residues. Germline V gene data show CDR1 as LNHDA and CDR2 as SQIVND (reference sequence). Trimming left V 4 bases short and J 9 bases short, with 25 bases between. The DNA for the CDR3 is TGTGCCAGTAGTAAGGGAAGTTGGCGGAGCCGGTTCGGGCCCCAGCATTTT. As protein: CASSKGSWRSRFGPQHF.

The chain joins TRBV20-1 to TRBJ2-7, with D possibly TRBD2 on 6 matching bases. V lost 5 bases and J 3 bases, leaving 17 bases between the germline ends. Germline values: CDR1 DFQATT, CDR2 SNEGSKA (reference sequence). The CDR3 is made up of 14 amino acids. The CDR3 is CSAARDGSDYEQYF. Here the CDR3 DNA reads TGCAGTGCTGCACGGGACGGGAGTGACTACGAGCAGTACTTC.

The chain couples TRBV20-1 to TRBJ1-1; D perhaps matches TRBD1 (5 bases). CDR3 length equals 13 residues. Trimming took 4 bases from V and 1 from J, leaving 10 bases between them. Per germline, CDR1 DFQATT and CDR2 SNEGSKA (reference sequence). CDR3: CSAIPGGNTEAFF. CDR3 nucleotide sequence: TGCAGTGCTATCCCCGGGGGGAACACTGAAGCTTTCTTT.

The chain has TRBV10-3 and TRBJ2-5; D is uncertain. Trimming pared 3 bases from V and 5 bases from J, leaving 16 bases between. CDR3 size: 15 residues. CDR1 and CDR2 from the germline V gene are ENHRY and SYGVKD. The CDR3 sequence is CAISDPPGPGETQYF. CDR3 DNA sequence: TGTGCCATCAGTGATCCCCCAGGACCCGGGGAGACCCAGTACTTC.

The J gene is TRBJ1-2, the V gene TRBV9, with D perhaps matching TRBD1 (6 bases). Per germline, CDR1 SGDLS and CDR2 YYNGEE. This CDR3 spans 15 amino acids. The germline V and J ends were trimmed by 4 bases and 4 bases, with 17 bases remaining between them. The CDR3 region is CASSSSGESRYGYTF. In DNA, the CDR3 is TGTGCCAGCAGCTCATCAGGGGAGTCGCGCTATGGCTACACCTTC.

V usage is TRBV11-1 and J usage is TRBJ2-7, with no clear D. V was cut by 5 bases and J by 2 bases, with 10 bases left in between. Germline V gives CDR1 SGHAT, CDR2 FQDESV (reference sequence). This CDR3 has 13 amino acids. The CDR3 DNA reads TGTGCCAGCAGCCCCCCCCTCCCCTACGAGCAGTACTTC. This translates into CASSPPLPYEQYF.

This clonotype has a count of ten or more. The chain joins TRBV4-1 to TRBJ1-2; D uncertain. The ends were cut back, 1 base at V and 7 bases at J, with 10 bases in the middle. The germline V gene has CDR1 MGHRA and CDR2 YSYEKL. The CDR3 is made up of 13 amino acids. The CDR3 reads CASSQGGAGGYTF. The CDR3 DNA reads as TGCGCCAGCAGCCAAGGAGGAGCTGGTGGCTACACCTTC.

The chain couples TRBV19 to TRBJ1-1, with TRBD1 matching 7 bases. Unmatched junction bases numbered 6, after V lost 6 bases and J lost 5 bases. Germline values: CDR1 LNHDA, CDR2 SQIVND (reference sequence). The CDR3 is 13 residues long. For the CDR3, the DNA is TGTGCCAGTAGACGGGACAGCAGGACTGAAGCTTTCTTT. Its protein is CASRRDSRTEAFF.